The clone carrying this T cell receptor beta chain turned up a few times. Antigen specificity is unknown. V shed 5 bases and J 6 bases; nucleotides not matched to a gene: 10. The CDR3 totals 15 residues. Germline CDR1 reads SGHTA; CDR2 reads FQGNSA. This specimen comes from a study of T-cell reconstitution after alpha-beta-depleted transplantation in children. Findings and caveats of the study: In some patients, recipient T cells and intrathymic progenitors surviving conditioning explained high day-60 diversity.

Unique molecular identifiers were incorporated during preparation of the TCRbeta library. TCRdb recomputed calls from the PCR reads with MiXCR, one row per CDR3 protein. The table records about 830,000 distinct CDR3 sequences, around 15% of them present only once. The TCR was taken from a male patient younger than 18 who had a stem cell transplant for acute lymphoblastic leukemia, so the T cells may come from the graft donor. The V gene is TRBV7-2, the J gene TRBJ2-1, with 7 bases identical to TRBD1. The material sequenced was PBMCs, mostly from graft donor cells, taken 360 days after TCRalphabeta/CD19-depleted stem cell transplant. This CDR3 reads CASSQDRIRSNEQFF. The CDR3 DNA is TGTGCCAGCAGCCAGGACAGGATAAGGTCCAATGAGCAGTTCTTC.